These T cell receptor beta chains were read from a single sample in a study of cytomegalovirus exposure and HLA in healthy donors. Some clones are missing from TCRdb's copy, which holds only in-frame ones; the method was immunoSEQ multiplex PCR. The sample has approximately 160,000 clones; 85% to 90% are singletons. Sequenced: PBMCs. All receptors derive from a woman aged 18-29 years in good health and CMV-seropositive. CDR3s include the opening cysteine and the closing phenylalanine or tryptophan. A D gene is named only where the DNA matches it firmly. A clone size is listed for some rows: how often the clone was seen (once, few, many), or a class if it is expanded.

d_gene	len	j_gene	v_gene	abundance	CDR3aa	CDR3nt
TRBD2	16	TRBJ2-1	TRBV5-6	NA	CASSLLAGGFRAEQFF	TGTGCCAGCAGCCTACTAGCGGGAGGTTTCCGGGCTGAGCAGTTCTTC
NA	12	TRBJ1-3	TRBV7-2	NA	CASSPGENTIYF	TGTGCCAGCAGCCCCGGTGAAAACACCATATATTTT
TRBD2	15	TRBJ2-5	TRBV2	few	CASRDDSGRSETQYF	TGTGCCAGCAGAGATGATAGCGGGAGGTCGGAGACCCAGTACTTC
NA	14	TRBJ1-1	TRBV30	few	CAWSVQGRTDEAFF	TGTGCCTGGAGTGTACAAGGGCGGACAGATGAAGCTTTCTTT
NA	16	TRBJ1-6	TRBV2	NA	CASSEIGSSYNSPLHF	TGTGCCAGCAGTGAGATAGGGAGCTCCTATAATTCACCCCTCCACTTT
TRBD1	14	TRBJ2-3	TRBV29-1	NA	CSVRDRGPTDTQYF	TGCAGCGTTCGGGACAGGGGGCCCACAGATACGCAGTATTTT
TRBD1	14	TRBJ1-1	TRBV2	NA	CASTVGQGNTEAFF	TGTGCCAGCACTGTGGGACAGGGGAACACTGAAGCTTTCTTT
NA	12	TRBJ1-3	TRBV6-5	NA	CASLEPGNTIYF	TGTGCCAGCCTAGAACCTGGAAACACCATATATTTT
TRBD1	13	TRBJ2-7	TRBV6-5	NA	CASSRDRSYEQYF	TGTGCCAGCAGTCGGGACAGGTCCTACGAGCAGTACTTC
TRBD2	14	TRBJ2-7	TRBV27	many	CASSLRRESSGQYF	TGTGCCAGCAGTTTACGGCGGGAGTCCTCGGGGCAGTACTTC
TRBD1	14	TRBJ2-1	TRBV18	once	CASSPPQGASGQFF	TGTGCCAGCTCACCACCCCAGGGGGCAAGCGGGCAGTTCTTC
NA	15	TRBJ2-2	TRBV19	NA	CASSKQGMNTGELFF	TGTGCCAGTAGTAAACAGGGAATGAATACCGGGGAGCTGTTTTTT
TRBD2	15	TRBJ2-1	TRBV18	NA	CASSRLAGQDNEQFF	TGTGCCAGCTCCCGACTAGCGGGACAGGACAATGAGCAGTTCTTC
NA	16	TRBJ1-4	TRBV19	NA	CASSIGRFEANEKLFF	TGTGCCAGTAGTATCGGCAGGTTCGAAGCTAATGAAAAACTGTTTTTT
TRBD2	16	TRBJ2-1	TRBV5-1	NA	CASSSVGTSGYNEQFF	TGCGCCAGCAGTTCTGTCGGGACTAGCGGTTACAATGAGCAGTTCTTC
NA	11	TRBJ2-7	TRBV7-8	NA	CASSEYDEQYF	TGTGCCAGCAGCGAGTACGACGAGCAGTACTTC
TRBD2	16	TRBJ2-1	TRBV27	NA	CASTRELAGGRNEQFF	TGTGCCAGCACTCGAGAGCTAGCGGGAGGGCGCAATGAGCAGTTCTTC
TRBD1	15	TRBJ2-7	TRBV5-1	NA	CASSERDRGLYEQYF	TGCGCCAGCAGTGAACGAGACAGGGGGCTTTACGAGCAGTACTTC
NA	13	TRBJ2-7	TRBV2	NA	CASSEHHLYEQYF	TGTGCCAGCAGTGAGCACCACTTATACGAGCAGTACTTC
NA	16	TRBJ2-3	TRBV4-3	NA	CASSQDAAASTDTQYF	TGCGCCAGCAGCCAAGATGCAGCGGCAAGCACAGATACGCAGTATTTT
NA	15	TRBJ2-7	TRBV5-6	NA	CASSIYWTDLGEQYF	TGTGCCAGCAGCATCTACTGGACAGACCTAGGTGAGCAGTACTTC
NA	13	TRBJ2-7	TRBV10-1	NA	CASSPNRQYEQYF	TGCGCCAGCAGCCCCAACCGACAGTACGAGCAGTACTTC
TRBD2	15	TRBJ2-4	TRBV7-8	NA	CASSTGLAGRNIQYF	TGTGCCAGCAGCACGGGACTAGCGGGACGGAACATTCAGTACTTC
TRBD2	18	TRBJ2-1	TRBV28	NA	CASSFPGLSGIVDNEQFF	TGTGCCAGCAGTTTTCCGGGACTAAGCGGGATAGTCGACAATGAGCAGTTCTTC
TRBD1	11	TRBJ2-7	TRBV6-5	NA	CASRDRAEQYF	TGTGCCAGCAGGGACAGGGCCGAGCAGTACTTC
NA	14	TRBJ2-5	TRBV7-7	NA	CASSLGHHEETQYF	TGTGCCAGCAGCTTGGGACACCATGAAGAGACCCAGTACTTC
NA	13	TRBJ2-5	TRBV12-2	NA	CASRFDSQETQYF	TGTGCAAGTCGCTTTGACTCTCAAGAGACCCAGTACTTC
NA	14	TRBJ1-4	TRBV5-1	NA	CASSSTATNEKLFF	TGCGCCAGCAGCTCAACAGCAACTAATGAAAAACTGTTTTTT
NA	15	TRBJ2-5	TRBV7-9	once	CASSDYGGLQETQYF	TGTGCCAGCAGCGATTACGGAGGGCTCCAAGAGACCCAGTACTTC
TRBD1	16	TRBJ1-2	TRBV5-4	NA	CASRTFWTGPRQGYTF	TGTGCCAGCAGGACCTTCTGGACAGGCCCACGTCAAGGCTACACCTTC
NA	14	TRBJ2-7	TRBV11-2	NA	CASSLADRLSEQYF	TGTGCCAGCAGCTTAGCAGACAGGCTGAGCGAGCAGTACTTC
NA	11	TRBJ1-1	TRBV30	NA	CALTGITEAFF	TGTGCCTTAACAGGGATCACTGAAGCTTTCTTT
TRBD2	14	TRBJ2-5	TRBV6-6	few	CASSYGGRTETQYF	TGTGCCAGCAGTTACGGCGGGAGGACCGAGACCCAGTACTTC
NA	15	TRBJ2-2	TRBV7-9	few	CASSLGGMVAGELFF	TGTGCCAGCAGCTTAGGAGGGATGGTGGCCGGGGAGCTGTTTTTT
NA	13	TRBJ1-2	TRBV7-3	NA	CASSLTSNYGYTF	TGTGCCAGCAGCTTAACCTCTAACTATGGCTACACCTTC
TRBD2	15	TRBJ2-1	TRBV6-1	NA	CASSQLGLAGYEQFF	TGTGCCAGCAGTCAGCTGGGACTAGCCGGGTATGAGCAGTTCTTC
TRBD2	14	TRBJ2-1	TRBV7-9	NA	CASSFTGGPSEQFF	TGTGCCAGCAGCTTTACGGGAGGGCCGAGCGAGCAGTTCTTC
NA	14	TRBJ2-5	TRBV27	NA	CASSLKTAQETQYF	TGTGCCAGCAGTTTAAAGACAGCACAAGAGACCCAGTACTTC
NA	14	TRBJ1-4	TRBV27	NA	CASSLWGEDEKLFF	TGTGCCAGCAGTCTTTGGGGGGAAGATGAAAAACTGTTTTTT
NA	15	TRBJ2-1	TRBV11-2	NA	CASSRDGGTYNEQFF	TGTGCCAGCAGCCGGGACGGGGGAACCTACAATGAGCAGTTCTTC
TRBD2	17	TRBJ2-7	TRBV7-2	once	CASSLLMGLAGDYEQYF	TGTGCCAGCAGCTTATTGATGGGACTAGCGGGGGACTACGAGCAGTACTTC
TRBD2	16	TRBJ2-1	TRBV4-1	NA	CASSQGTSGSYNEQFF	TGCGCCAGCAGCCAAGGGACTAGCGGGAGTTACAATGAGCAGTTCTTC
TRBD2	17	TRBJ2-3	TRBV4-2	NA	CASSQDTRLATTDTQYF	TGTGCCAGCAGCCAAGATACGCGACTAGCAACCACAGATACGCAGTATTTT
NA	15	TRBJ2-3	TRBV6-5	NA	CASSFEAGSTDTQYF	TGTGCCAGCAGTTTTGAGGCCGGGAGCACAGATACGCAGTATTTT
TRBD1	16	TRBJ2-1	TRBV7-6	NA	CASSLAGTGTYNEQFF	TGTGCCAGCAGCTTAGCCGGGACAGGGACCTACAATGAGCAGTTCTTC
TRBD2	15	TRBJ2-1	TRBV9	NA	CASSVTAGASNEQFF	TGTGCCAGCAGCGTAACAGCGGGAGCGAGCAATGAGCAGTTCTTC